This TCR beta chain was observed in a study of T-cell reconstitution after alpha-beta-depleted transplantation in children. Findings and caveats of the study: The origin of alpha-beta T cells about two months after transplant was reportedly several hundred expanded graft clones.

To note about this clonotype: What it recognizes is unknown.

The authors prepared the TCRbeta library with unique molecular identifiers. TCRdb used MiXCR to reprocess the PCR reads, holding one entry per CDR3 protein. The table has fewer than 700,000 distinct CDR3 sequences, 23% seen once. The CDR3 consists of 12 residues. V was trimmed by 6 bases and J by 6 bases, leaving 9 bases between them. The V gene's germline CDR1 is MDHEN and CDR2 SYDVKM. V is TRBV28 and J is TRBJ1-3, with D hard to call. The sequences come from PBMCs, mostly from graft donor cells, collected 360 days after TCRalphabeta/CD19-depleted stem cell transplant. The receptor comes from a boy younger than two who had a stem cell transplant for acute myeloid leukemia, so the T cells may come from the graft donor. The DNA of the CDR3 is TGTGCCAGCAGGAACGGAGTAAACACCATATATTTT. Its translation: CASRNGVNTIYF. The full variable domain, its missing parts supplied by reference TRBV28 and TRBJ1-3, is DVKVTQSSRYLVKRTGEKVFLECVQDMDHENMFWYRQDPGLGLRLIYFSYDVKMKEKGDIPEGYSVSREKKERFSLILESASTNQTSMYLCASRNGVNTIYFGEGSWLTVV.